This TCR beta chain was sequenced for a study of OX40 agonist ivuxolimab in advanced cancers. Generated by immunoSEQ multiplex PCR, the TCRdb table keeps only in-frame clones and is missing some. This sample yields some 72,000 clones, of which roughly nine tenths are seen a single time; approximately 3% belongs to the top ten. About this clone itself: The target antigen is unknown.

This CDR3 is 14 amino acids long. In germline, CDR1 is SGHRS, CDR2 YFSETQ. The V end was cut by 1 base, the J end by 0 bases, with 8 bases between. Study-wide points: The CD4+ and CD8+ T cells in the blood had expanded clonally by week 6 at 0.1 to 3.0 mg/kg. CD8+ T cells (on average) carried more expanded clones than CD4+ T cells.

This chain joins TRBV5-1 and TRBJ2-7; D gene ambiguous. The sample consisted of CD4+ or CD8+ T cells sorted from blood, taken in a trial of the OX40 agonist ivuxolimab. This sequence was found in an adult with an advanced solid tumor such as melanoma, head and neck, liver or kidney cancer. Here the CDR3 reads CASSLRAASYEQYF. For the CDR3, the DNA is TGCGCCAGCAGCTTGAGGGCAGCCTCCTACGAGCAGTACTTC.